The rows below give T cell receptor beta chains drawn from one sample of a study of blood T cell repertoires in COVID-19. Clones were read by immunoSEQ multiplex PCR, and TCRdb kept only the in-frame ones, dropping some. The table lists 60,000 to 80,000 clones, 85% to 90% of them singletons. The sequenced sample consisted of peripheral blood. All receptors derive from a human donor in a cohort sampled during active COVID-19. Both conserved end residues are part of each CDR3. D genes are given only for firm matches.

TRBJ1-4	-	TRBV12-3/TRBV12-4	CASSNRANEKLFF
TRBJ1-2	-	TRBV6-1	CASSEAQGFLYGYTF
TRBJ2-5	TRBD1	TRBV6-5	CASNTGGQETQYF
TRBJ1-2	TRBD1	TRBV7-9	CASSENGDSANYGYTF
TRBJ1-6	-	TRBV3-1/TRBV3-2	CASRLGLGNSPLHF
TRBJ1-4	TRBD1	TRBV4-2	CASSQEGVYGTGGEKLFF
TRBJ1-2	-	TRBV5-4	CASSWGAGDPGSAGYTF
TRBJ2-6	-	TRBV9	CASSAFSGANVLTF
TRBJ2-3	TRBD1	TRBV10-3	CAIRPGQGSTDTQYF
TRBJ2-5	-	TRBV3-1/TRBV3-2	CASSQNSLTETQYF
TRBJ2-7	TRBD2	TRBV4-3	CASSSSGGPGEEQYF
TRBJ2-2	-	TRBV2	CATRETGELFF
TRBJ2-1	TRBD1	TRBV9	CASSVGGGTGVQDEQFF
TRBJ2-7	TRBD2	TRBV5-6	CASSLLGTSGSPASYEQYF
TRBJ2-5	-	TRBV6-1	CASSEFGRRETQYF
TRBJ1-1	-	TRBV6-2/TRBV6-3	CASSYTPTGALNTEAFF
TRBJ2-3	-	TRBV11-2	CASSPRRGYTDTQYF
TRBJ2-7	-	TRBV4-3	CASSQDLGGASYEQYF
TRBJ1-5	TRBD1	TRBV6-5	CASCPNRGGQPQHF
TRBJ1-6	-	TRBV6-6	CASSYSAAPNSPLHF
TRBJ2-1	-	TRBV7-9	CASSFPWARFPNEQFF
TRBJ2-1	TRBD1	TRBV29-1	CSGKGQGYNEQFF
TRBJ2-1	-	TRBV12-3/TRBV12-4	CASSFLEAEQFF
TRBJ2-7	-	TRBV15	CATSSYRHYEQYF
TRBJ2-1	-	TRBV30	CAWSVNPDWGSGEQFF
TRBJ2-7	-	TRBV25-1	CASSRDSFAAVAYEQYF
TRBJ2-7	-	TRBV6-5	CASSYFRGDTRYEQYF
TRBJ1-5	TRBD1	TRBV6-4	CASSLMSGGDGVFQPQHF
TRBJ1-1	-	TRBV5-1	CASSDAGNTEAFF
TRBJ1-2	-	TRBV12-3/TRBV12-4	CASSFTLYGYTF
TRBJ2-1	TRBD2	TRBV2	CASSVSGVGNEQFF
TRBJ2-7	TRBD1	TRBV19	CASSVGQGAVYEQYF
TRBJ1-1	TRBD1	TRBV7-6	CASSPPYTGAPNTEAFF
TRBJ2-3	TRBD2	TRBV9	CASSEGGLAGGPGTDTQYF
TRBJ2-7	TRBD1	TRBV9	CASSPRTGGHEQYF
TRBJ1-4	-	TRBV7-2	CASAGGPETNEKLFF
TRBJ1-6	TRBD1	TRBV18	CASSPDRAYSPLHF
TRBJ2-7	-	TRBV5-1	CASSLGGSSYEQYF
TRBJ2-7	-	TRBV28	CASSSSYEQYF
TRBJ2-7	-	TRBV2	CASSEALSGGVGEQYF
TRBJ2-7	-	TRBV5-1	CASSLTESHSYEQYF
TRBJ2-3	-	TRBV6-2/TRBV6-3	CASSYSPATRRDTQYF
TRBJ1-1	-	TRBV7-8	CASSLTFSGGTEAFF
TRBJ2-3	TRBD1	TRBV13	CASRGPGSTDTQYF
TRBJ2-7	TRBD2	TRBV18	CASSPRLAGVFSDEQYF
TRBJ1-2	TRBD1	TRBV7-6	CASSHAPGRGDGYTF
TRBJ1-2	TRBD1	TRBV4-2	CASRDRGGEGYTF
TRBJ2-1	TRBD1	TRBV6-5	CASSLDRGPYNEQFF